These 5 T cell receptor beta chains were sequenced from one sample in a study of T cell repertoires in cytomegalovirus infection. TCRdb ran MiXCR on the reads and lists one entry per CDR3 protein. This table holds roughly 150,000 distinct CDR3 sequences, roughly 17% found once. Sequenced input: CD8+ T cells from PBMCs. Receptors were obtained from a human donor in good health (CMV status not recorded). Some clones in this sample may be carry-over from other donors' samples.

The chain employs TRBV10-3 and TRBJ1-5, with 8 bases that match TRBD1. The V gene's germline CDR1 is ENHRY and CDR2 SYGVKD. The junction had 3 bases not matched to a gene; V was cut back by 0 bases and J by 5 bases. The CDR3 contains 15 residues. CDR3 bases: TGTGCCATCAGTGAGTCGGGACAGGAATATCAGCCCCAGCATTTT. The encoded protein is CAISESGQEYQPQHF.

The V call is TRBV7-2, the J call TRBJ2-1, with D unresolved. The germline V gene has CDR1 SGHTA and CDR2 FQGNSA. CDR3 length: 14 residues. V dropped 5 bases and J dropped 8 bases, with 16 bases sitting between them. The CDR3 region is CASSPGPAIDEQFF. The CDR3 nucleotides are TGTGCCAGCAGCCCGGGCCCGGCGATCGATGAGCAGTTCTTC.

A few counts support this clonotype. The gene calls are TRBV12-5 and TRBJ2-7; 11 bases align to TRBD2. J was trimmed by 2 bases and V by 1 base; bases with no gene match: 7. CDR3 size: 17 residues. Germline V gene sequence: CDR1 LGHNT, CDR2 FRNRAP. CDR3 bases: TGTGCTAGTGGTTTGGGACCTAGCGGGGGGTTCCCCTACGAGCAGTACTTC. Amino acid sequence: CASGLGPSGGFPYEQYF.

About this clonotype: A single base separates this from a much larger clone, so it may be a read error. Without the conserved terminal phenylalanine or tryptophan, this CDR3 likely stems from a read error. The chain is built from TRBV7-1 and TRBJ2-3, with D tentatively TRBD1 or TRBD2 (5 bases each). Being an ORF, TRBV7-1 has a function that is uncertain. Trimming removed 3 bases at V and 3 bases at J, with 19 bases between. The CDR3 consists of 17 residues. The CDR3, as DNA: TGTGCCAGCAGCTCGCATCCGGGACCCCGTGCGACAGATACGCAGTATTTA. Translating gives CASSSHPGPRATDTQYL.

The sample holds many counts of this clonotype. The chain employs TRBV7-8 and TRBJ2-1; D is uncertain. Germline V lookup: CDR1 SGHVS, CDR2 FQNEAQ. Trimming stripped 1 base from V and 0 bases from J, with 7 bases between. The CDR3 sequence is 15 residues long. The CDR3 DNA sequence: TGTGCCAGCAGCTTAGGCGAGAGCTCCTACAATGAGCAGTTCTTC. It specifies CASSLGESSYNEQFF.